A selection of T cell receptor beta chains follows, all from one sample in a study of T-cell reconstitution after alpha-beta-depleted transplantation in children. Via MiXCR, TCRdb re-called the PCR reads, giving one row per CDR3 protein. The sample shows 360,000 or so distinct CDR3 sequences, 20% of them seen only once. The sequences come from PBMCs from the stem cell graft donor, collected from the stem cell graft. These TCRs come from a human donor who donated a stem cell graft to a child with acute myeloid leukemia. Both conserved end residues are part of each CDR3. A D gene is named only where the DNA matches it firmly. Where a row states a size, it is once, few, many or the class of an expanded clone; other rows omit it.

j_gene | d_gene | abundance | v_gene | len | CDR3nt | CDR3aa
TRBJ2-2 | - | - | TRBV24-1 | 16 | TGTGCCACCAGTGACCCCGCTAGCGAGGGGGCCGGGGAGCTGTTTTTT | CATSDPASEGAGELFF
TRBJ1-1 | - | few | TRBV3-1 | 18 | TGTGCCAGCAGCCAAAGGCGGGGCAAGTATGGGGGCAAGGCTGAAGCTTTCTTT | CASSQRRGKYGGKAEAFF
TRBJ1-4 | - | few | TRBV12-3/TRBV12-4 | 12 | TGTGCCAGCAGTTTCGGGGGAGAAAAACTGTTTTTT | CASSFGGEKLFF
TRBJ2-4 | - | few | TRBV12-3/TRBV12-4 | 14 | TGTGCCAGCAGTTTTACGGAAACCAAAAACATTCAGTACTTC | CASSFTETKNIQYF
TRBJ2-2 | TRBD1 | - | TRBV2 | 14 | TGTGCCAGCCTCGGACAGGGAATCGCCGGGGAGCTGTTTTTT | CASLGQGIAGELFF
TRBJ2-7 | TRBD1 | - | TRBV4-1 | 14 | TGCGCCAGCAGCCAACACCGGGACAGCTACGAGCAGTACTTC | CASSQHRDSYEQYF
TRBJ1-5 | - | few | TRBV28 | 13 | TGTGCCAGCATCCCGACTGGCGGGCAGCCCCAGCATTTT | CASIPTGGQPQHF
TRBJ2-1 | - | few | TRBV29-1 | 12 | TGCAGCGTTGGGGATTCCTTCAATGAGCAGTTCTTC | CSVGDSFNEQFF
TRBJ2-1 | TRBD2 | many | TRBV20-1 | 14 | TGCAGTGCTGAAAGCGGGAGCTCCTACAATGAGCAGTTCTTC | CSAESGSSYNEQFF
TRBJ2-7 | TRBD1 | few | TRBV12-3/TRBV12-4 | 15 | TGTGCCAGCAGCCCGAGACAGGGGGCCACCTACGAGCAGTACTTC | CASSPRQGATYEQYF
TRBJ2-3 | - | few | TRBV7-2 | 16 | TGTGCCAGCAGCTCACGAAGCGGGTTAAGCACAGATACGCAGTATTTT | CASSSRSGLSTDTQYF
TRBJ2-1 | - | - | TRBV4-2 | 16 | TGTGCCAGCAGCCCCAGCATGCGGAGGGGATACAATGAGCAGTTCTTC | CASSPSMRRGYNEQFF
TRBJ2-7 | - | many | TRBV11-2 | 14 | TGTGCCAGCAGCTTAAATTTGGCCTCCTACGAGCAGTACTTC | CASSLNLASYEQYF
TRBJ2-3 | - | - | TRBV24-1 | 16 | TGTGCCACCAGTGATAAGGGACGGGCCTCCGCAGATACGCAGTATTTT | CATSDKGRASADTQYF
TRBJ2-7 | - | many | TRBV24-1 | 15 | TGTGCCACCAGTGATTTGGTCAGGGCCACGTACGAGCAGTACTTC | CATSDLVRATYEQYF
TRBJ1-5 | - | many | TRBV24-1 | 14 | - | CATSVPGSNQPQHF
TRBJ1-5 | - | - | TRBV7-8 | 14 | TGTGCCAGCAGCTTAAACGAGGGACACCAGCCCCAGCATTTT | CASSLNEGHQPQHF
TRBJ2-1 | TRBD2 | few | TRBV20-1 | 14 | TGCAGTGCTAGGAGGCGGGAGGGATACAATGAGCAGTTCTTC | CSARRREGYNEQFF
TRBJ1-1 | TRBD1 | many | TRBV9 | 14 | TGTGCCAGCAGCGGACAGACAGGGTATACTGAAGCTTTCTTT | CASSGQTGYTEAFF
TRBJ2-5 | TRBD2 | - | TRBV4-1 | 17 | TGCGCCAGCAGCCAGGGAAGCGGGAGGGCATCGGGGGAGACCCAGTACTTC | CASSQGSGRASGETQYF
TRBJ2-1 | - | many | TRBV29-1 | 14 | TGCAGCGTTGAAGATCGAGCAGGGTGGGATGAGCAGTTCTTC | CSVEDRAGWDEQFF
TRBJ2-2 | - | many | TRBV29-1 | 12 | TGCAGCGTTGAAGTCCACCACGGGGAGCTGTTTTTT | CSVEVHHGELFF
TRBJ2-5 | TRBD2 | - | TRBV7-9 | 17 | TGTGCCAGCAGCTTGGACACTAGCGGGAGGGCCTTGGAGACCCAGTACTTC | CASSLDTSGRALETQYF
TRBJ2-4 | - | - | TRBV28 | 16 | TGTGCCAGCAGTCTAAGACCGATTCTGAACAAAAACATTCAGTACTTC | CASSLRPILNKNIQYF
TRBJ2-7 | - | - | TRBV20-1 | 15 | TGCAGTGCTAGGTCGTCACGGCAGGGTATCTACGAGCAGTACTTC | CSARSSRQGIYEQYF
TRBJ2-3 | TRBD2 | - | TRBV9 | 16 | TGTGCCAGCAGCCGCCGAGGGCTAGCGGACACAGATACGCAGTATTTT | CASSRRGLADTDTQYF